This T cell receptor (beta chain) was observed in a study of T cells after yellow fever vaccination. Notes on the study in general: Contamination by abundant bulk-population clonotypes could be present in FACS-sorted repertoires. In post-booster samples, most primary-vaccination clones reappeared (about 95% CD4, approximately 91% CD8). Although the secondary response was weaker, it peaked faster, at day 5 versus 15.

In this sample, this clonotype turned up a few times. After removal of 4 bases from V and 1 base from J, the junction contained 3 bases not matched to a gene. The CDR3 contains 15 residues. Germline CDR1 is PRHDT and CDR2 is FYEKMQ (reference sequence). UMIs and a universal primer site were added when TCR cDNA was made by 5'RACE template switching. TCRdb itself ran the 5' RACE reads through MiXCR, one entry per CDR3 protein. The sample has some 80,000 distinct CDR3 sequences; roughly 13% are singletons. This sequence joins TRBV13 and TRBJ2-1; 8 nucleotides align to TRBD2. This receptor was identified in a man between 18 and 35 years old who received the YFV17D yellow fever vaccine. Sequencing was performed on CD8+ T cells not binding an NS4B(214-222) dextramer, sorted from PBMCs, taken approximately 22 days after the first yellow fever vaccination. CDR3 sequence (DNA): TGTGCCAGCAGCTCACTAGCGGAGTCCTACAATGAGCAGTTCTTC. It specifies CASSSLAESYNEQFF.